This TCR beta chain was sequenced during a study of shared clonotypes between healthy human individuals (dated by TCRdb to 2018 to 2021). For context, the study as a whole: Three men and two women, aged 18 to 49 years, made up the cohort. Each donor's leukapheresis produced roughly between about 0.8 and 8.9 billion PBMCs. Per donor, three plates each were used for CD4 naive and CD4 memory, two for CD8 naive, and one for CD8 memory. Libraries were prepared and TCR repertoires were sequenced by different laboratories using diverse techniques, in order to increase sequencing depth and limit assay-specific biases. To estimate repertoire size and how much clonotypes are shared between individuals, the study performed deep sequencing of blood TCR repertoires from five healthy adults. Study-wide conclusions, independent of this receptor: Sampling was restricted to blood, and TCR repertoires in tissue are likely to differ from TCR repertoires in blood. Across several donors, about 4.5% of naive CD4, 3% to 3.5% of naive CD8, around 2.1% of memory CD4, and about 0.4% of memory CD8 clonotypes were shared. Based on pairwise subsampling, the degree of clonotype sharing among donors was expected to be affected by sequencing depth. Because the study included a small number of donors, the genetic and exposure-history diversity represented was limited. Naive subsets generally had larger estimated clonotype richness than memory subsets. Clonotypes shared by all four sorted-subset donors showed higher generation probabilities than non-shared clonotypes. Even with the large sequencing depth, rarefaction of the sorted-subset datasets indicated that sequencing was incomplete.

CD8 naive samples were obtained by positive selection for CCR7 among CD45RO-negative cells, yielding a CD45RA+CCR7+ population from which TemRA cells were excluded. Healthy HIV-negative adults with no recently reported acute infections or vaccinations were included as donors. Only Caucasian adults living in Nashville, Tennessee, USA were represented among the donors. After blood collection by leukapheresis, PBMCs were isolated using Ficoll-Histopaque density gradient centrifugation and then cryopreserved in the vapor phase of liquid nitrogen. Analytical flow cytometry was used to check the purity and quantity of every magnetically sorted T cell population. Genomic DNA was isolated from every sorted fraction and measured by UV absorbance on a Nanodrop 2000c. Including cysteine and phenylalanine, the CDR3 has 14 amino acids. The CDR3 DNA has 42 bases and is translated from base 1. Trimming removed 10 bases from V and 4 bases from J, leaving 19 bases between the germline ends. Based on the germline V gene, the CDR1 and CDR2 sequences are WSHSY and SAAADI.

With respect to this clone: Its target antigen remains unknown. Base qualities are not at hand, and no much larger clone is one base apart.

Using the deep immunoSEQ assay, TCR CDR3 regions were amplified from genomic DNA by multiplex PCR. Extracted genomic DNA from each cell subset was spread evenly across all wells of several immunoSEQ 96-well plates, with each plate serving as a replicate. For sorted subsets, each replicate PCR was loaded with about 0.2 ug genomic DNA, equivalent to roughly 30,000 T cell genomes. Purified libraries were measured with a Qubit 3.0 fluorometer, size-checked on a Bioanalyzer 2100, and measured again with the KAPA Library Quantification kit. Each immunoSEQ 96-well plate was sequenced on its own single-read 150-cycle Illumina NextSeq 550 flow cell. In the paper's pipeline: The immunoSEQ output contained only junctional sequences without quality scores, so filtering could not match that applied to full-length reads. Sequences were annotated with PyIR, a Python wrapper for IgBLAST v1.9, and V/J genes and CDR3 were assigned using IMGT germline references. Any read was removed if the V/J assignment was weak (E-value above 1e-6), the CDR3 was missing, or the read contained stop codons, out-of-frame junctions, or ambiguous translated residues. A V3J clonotype was defined by an identical inferred V gene, J gene, and CDR3 amino acid sequence. The percentage overlap between two repertoires was calculated by dividing the number of shared unique clonotypes by the size of the smaller repertoire. Richness of each repertoire was evaluated using RTK rarefaction, the Chao1 estimator, and Recon v2.1 estimates of unobserved clonotypes. Generation probabilities for all TCRbeta clonotypes obtained by the gDNA method from a handful of donors were computed using OLGA. Not all clones reach the TCRdb copy of this immuneACCESS table, which keeps in-frame sequences only. Checked studies attribute under half of the gap to unresolved V genes and leave the rest unexplained. V, J and clone size are taken as reported in that table, and D and trimming were inferred from the DNA itself. The sample table lists about 2.1 million clones, 85% to 95% of them with a count of one. The ten largest clones take up under 2% of the sample.

The origin of this receptor is a man aged 18 to 30 in good health. Some clones in this sample may be carry-over from other donors' samples. Recombination joined TRBV10-2 with TRBJ2-5; the D gene assignment is ambiguous. The sample taken for sequencing was naive CD8+ T cells from PBMCs. This sample's cell subset or site label indicates: CD45RA+CCR7+. The DNA reads TGCGCCACCCAGGTAGTGGGAAAGGCAGAGACCCAGTACTTC. It is translated as CATQVVGKAETQYF.